The 16 T cell receptor beta chains presented below share a single source sample, sequenced in a study of blood T cell repertoires in COVID-19. Clones were read by immunoSEQ multiplex PCR, and TCRdb kept only the in-frame ones, dropping some. The data show around 370,000 clones, 80% to 90% seen once. The material sequenced was peripheral blood. The receptor set was obtained from a woman aged 50 to 65 with COVID-19, enrolled during active disease.

The chain combines TRBV5-1 with TRBJ2-7, with D tentatively TRBD1 (5 bases). V lost 0 bases and J lost 4, with 14 bases in between. Per germline, CDR1 SGHRS and CDR2 YFSETQ. The CDR3 sequence is 15 residues long. For the CDR3, the DNA is TGCGCCAGCAGCTTGGATTGGGGCGGATCATACGAGCAGTACTTC. Protein product: CASSLDWGGSYEQYF. The entire variable domain, with the rest obtained from reference TRBV5-1 and TRBJ2-7, is as follows: KAGVTQTPRYLIKTRGQQVTLSCSPISGHRSVSWYQQTPGQGLQFLFEYFSETQRNKGNFPGRFSGRQFSNSRSEMNVSTLELGDSALYLCASSLDWGGSYEQYFGPGTRLTVT.

This clone was detected a few times. The same CDR3 also results from other DNA sequences found in this sample. This chain's CDR3 is CASSLTGNYEQYF. CDR3 sequence (DNA): TGCGCCAGCAGCTTAACAGGGAATTACGAGCAGTACTTC. This rearrangement joins TRBV5-1 to TRBJ2-7, with a possible D match to TRBD1 (6 bases). This CDR3 contains 13 residues. Germline values: CDR1 SGHRS, CDR2 YFSETQ. Trimming removed 2 bases at V and 4 bases at J, with 10 bases between.

The CDR3 loop reads CASSPPGTGRYGELFF. CDR3 nucleotides: TGTGCCAGCAGCCCGCCCGGGACAGGTCGTTACGGGGAGCTGTTTTTT. The chain links TRBV7-2 to TRBJ2-2, with 8 positions matching TRBD1. Germline loops: CDR1 SGHTA, CDR2 FQGNSA. V shed 5 bases and J 7 bases; nucleotides not matched to a gene: 12. The CDR3 consists of 16 residues.

V is TRBV28 and J is TRBJ1-5, with D uncertain. This CDR3 comprises 14 residues. The V end was cut by 6 bases, the J end by 3 bases, with 12 bases between. CDR1 MDHEN and CDR2 SYDVKM come from the germline V gene. The CDR3 loop is CASSSGGSNQPQHF. In DNA form, the CDR3 reads TGTGCCAGCAGCTCAGGAGGTTCCAATCAGCCCCAGCATTTT. Combining the CDR3 with reference TRBV28 and TRBJ1-5 gives the whole variable domain DVKVTQSSRYLVKRTGEKVFLECVQDMDHENMFWYRQDPGLGLRLIYFSYDVKMKEKGDIPEGYSVSREKKERFSLILESASTNQTSMYLCASSSGGSNQPQHFGDGTRLSIL.

The chain is built from TRBV5-6 and TRBJ1-5; 9 bases are a match to TRBD1. V lost 3 bases to trimming and J lost 1 base; unmatched junction nucleotides: 11. The CDR3 consists of 18 residues. CDR1 and CDR2 from the germline V gene are SGHDT and YYEEEE. The CDR3 bases are TGTGCCAGCAGCTCGGACAGGGGCCCTGGAGGAAGCAATCAGCCCCAGCATTTT. This codes for CASSSDRGPGGSNQPQHF.

The chain employs TRBV25-1 and TRBJ1-3; 9 bases line up with TRBD1. This CDR3 comprises 16 residues. V gave up 5 bases and J gave up 2 bases; unmatched junction bases: 7. The germline V gene has CDR1 MGHDK and CDR2 SYGVNS. CDR3 residues: CASSSTGTGTGNTIYF. The CDR3 coding sequence is TGTGCCAGCAGTTCCACCGGGACAGGGACTGGAAACACCATATATTTT. Full variable domain (outside the CDR3, taken from reference TRBV25-1 and TRBJ1-3): EADIYQTPRYLVIGTGKKITLECSQTMGHDKMYWYQQDPGMELHLIHYSYGVNSTEKGDLSSESTVSRIRTEHFPLTLESARPSHTSQYLCASSSTGTGTGNTIYFGEGSWLTVV.

The chain couples TRBV5-1 to TRBJ2-6; no reliable D call. The CDR3 runs to 16 residues. Trimming left V 0 bases short and J 1 base short, with 8 bases between. Looked up from germline, CDR1 is SGHRS and CDR2 is YFSETQ. The CDR3: CASSLAPRSGANVLTF. The CDR3 nucleotides are TGCGCCAGCAGCTTGGCCCCTAGATCTGGGGCCAACGTCCTGACTTTC.

The V and J genes are TRBV24-1 and TRBJ2-1; 7 bases align to TRBD1. From germline, CDR1 is KGHDR and CDR2 SFDVKD. V dropped 10 bases and J dropped 8; count of bases not matched to a gene: 16. This CDR3 is 15 amino acids long. The CDR3 sequence: CATGATGTAKYEQFF. The CDR3 bases are TGTGCCACGGGGGCCACCGGGACAGCTAAGTATGAGCAGTTCTTC.

Notes on this clone: The junction shows a germline mismatch at one end, possibly a read error. The V call is TRBV6-5, the J call TRBJ1-1; D call uncertain. The germline V gene encodes CDR1 MNHEY and CDR2 SVGAGI. This CDR3 has 12 amino acids. DNA of the CDR3: TGTGCCAGCAGGTACTTAAACACTGAAGCTTTCTTT. The encoded protein is CASRYLNTEAFF.

The rearrangement links TRBV27 to TRBJ2-5, with 8 bases that match TRBD1. The CDR3 runs to 16 residues. V shed 4 bases, J shed 7 bases, and the junction held 14 bases outside the gene matches. From germline, CDR1 is MNHEY and CDR2 SMNVEV (reference sequence). The CDR3 sequence: CASSSPGTGSFGTQYF. The CDR3 bases are TGTGCCAGCAGTTCCCCGGGGACAGGTTCATTCGGGACCCAGTACTTC.

There are many counts of this clone. The gene calls are TRBV7-9 and TRBJ1-2; D is unresolved. This CDR3 region has 16 residues. The germline CDR1 and CDR2 sequences are SEHNR and FQNEAQ (reference sequence). V lost 4 bases and J lost 0, with 15 bases in between. The CDR3 nucleotides read TGTGCCAGCAGCTCCCAGAGGGCCGAAGCTAACTATGGCTACACCTTC. This sequence encodes CASSSQRAEANYGYTF.

The chain recombines TRBV9 with TRBJ1-1; no reliable D call. The CDR3 extends over 15 amino acids. Trimming pared 1 base from V and 0 bases from J, leaving 10 bases between. Germline CDR1 is SGDLS and CDR2 is YYNGEE. CDR3 in amino acids: CASSVLPELNTEAFF. CDR3 nucleotides: TGTGCCAGCAGCGTACTTCCAGAATTGAACACTGAAGCTTTCTTT.

The chain carries TRBV7-9 and TRBJ2-7; D is possibly TRBD2 (6 bases). The CDR3 has 16 residues. Germline V CDR1 and CDR2: SEHNR, FQNEAQ (reference sequence). Trimming pared 5 bases from V and 2 bases from J, leaving 19 bases between. CDR3: CASSHREISFAYEQYF. CDR3 nucleotides: TGTGCCAGCAGCCACCGGGAGATAAGTTTCGCCTACGAGCAGTACTTC.

The CDR3: CASSQDGWGAYEQYF. The CDR3 coding sequence is TGTGCCAGCAGCCAAGATGGTTGGGGAGCCTACGAGCAGTACTTC. The chain combines TRBV3-1 (or the pseudogene TRBV3-2) with TRBJ2-7, with a tentative D call TRBD2 (5 bases). V was shortened by 0 bases and J by 2 bases, with 11 bases between the two germline ends. Germline lookup yields CDR1 LGHDT and CDR2 YNNKEL (reference sequence). The CDR3 covers 15 residues.

The chain has TRBV6-5 and TRBJ2-1; TRBD2 matches 12 bases. The V gene end was trimmed by 8 bases and the J gene end by 7 bases; junction bases not matched to a gene: 9. CDR3 size: 15 residues. Germline CDR1 and CDR2: MNHEY and SVGAGI. The CDR3 spells CASGKLAGGGNEQFF. The CDR3 DNA sequence: TGTGCCAGCGGTAAACTAGCGGGAGGAGGGAATGAGCAGTTCTTC.

V gene TRBV5-1 combines with J gene TRBJ1-1; D is unclear. This CDR3 region has 15 residues. Trimming stripped 5 bases from V and 1 base from J, with 15 bases between. CDR1 is SGHRS and CDR2 is YFSETQ in the germline V gene. CDR3 DNA: TGCGCCAGCAGGTCCCAGGCTTTGGGGAACACTGAAGCTTTCTTT. Translating gives CASRSQALGNTEAFF.